The subject of this entry is one T cell receptor beta chain. The antigen is unknown. The length of the CDR3 is 15 residues. The germline V and J ends were trimmed by 5 bases and 3 bases, with 13 bases remaining between them. Germline V gene lookup returns CDR1 SGHTA and CDR2 FQGNSA. This specimen belongs to a study of T-cell memory formation after mild COVID-19. TCRdb passed the 5' RACE reads through MiXCR, listing each CDR3 protein once. The sample yields about 44,000 distinct CDR3 sequences, approximately 7% seen once. Study-wide results and limits: From day 15 to 85, contracting clones were balanced between CD4 and CD8, whereas later expanders leaned toward CD4+.

V and J are TRBV7-2 and TRBJ2-2; a possible D gene is TRBD1 (6 bases). Input material: PBMCs or a T cell subset sorted from them (not recorded which). This TCR came from a man younger than 35 who had mild COVID-19 (a few samples of this study predate the infection). Cell type and time point are not known. CDR3 region: CASSPRGLDTGELFF. As DNA, the CDR3 is TGTGCCAGCAGCCCCAGGGGTTTGGACACCGGGGAGCTGTTTTTT.